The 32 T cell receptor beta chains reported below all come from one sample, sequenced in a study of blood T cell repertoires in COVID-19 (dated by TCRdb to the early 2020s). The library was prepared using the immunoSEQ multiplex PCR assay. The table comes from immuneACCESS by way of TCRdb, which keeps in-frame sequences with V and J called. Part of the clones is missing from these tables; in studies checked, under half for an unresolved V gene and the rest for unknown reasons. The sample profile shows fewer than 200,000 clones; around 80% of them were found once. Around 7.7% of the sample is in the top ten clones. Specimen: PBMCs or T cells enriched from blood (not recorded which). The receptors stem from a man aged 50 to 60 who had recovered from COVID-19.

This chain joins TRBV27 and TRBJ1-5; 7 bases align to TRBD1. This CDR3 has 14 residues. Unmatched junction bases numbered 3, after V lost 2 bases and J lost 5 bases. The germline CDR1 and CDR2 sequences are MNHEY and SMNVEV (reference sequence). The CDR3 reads CASSLNTGDQPQHF. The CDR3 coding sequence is TGTGCCAGCAGTTTAAATACAGGGGATCAGCCCCAGCATTTT.

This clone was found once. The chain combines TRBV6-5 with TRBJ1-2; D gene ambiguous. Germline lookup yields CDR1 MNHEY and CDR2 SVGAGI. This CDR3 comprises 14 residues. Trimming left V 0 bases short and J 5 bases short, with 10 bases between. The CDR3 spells CASSYSQAPYGYTF. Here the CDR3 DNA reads TGTGCCAGCAGTTACTCGCAGGCCCCTTATGGCTACACCTTC.

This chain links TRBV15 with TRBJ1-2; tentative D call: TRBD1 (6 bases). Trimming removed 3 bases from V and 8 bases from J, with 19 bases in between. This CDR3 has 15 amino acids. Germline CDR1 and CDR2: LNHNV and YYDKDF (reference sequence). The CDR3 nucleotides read TGTGCCACCAGCAGCCGAAGGACAGTAGAAGAGGGCTACACCTTC. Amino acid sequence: CATSSRRTVEEGYTF.

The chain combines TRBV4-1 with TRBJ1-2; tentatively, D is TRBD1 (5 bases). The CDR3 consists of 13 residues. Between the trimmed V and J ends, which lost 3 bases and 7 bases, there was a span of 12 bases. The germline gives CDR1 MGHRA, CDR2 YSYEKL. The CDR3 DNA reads TGCGCCAGCAGCCAGGCAGGGCCGGGTGGCTACACCTTC. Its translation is CASSQAGPGGYTF.

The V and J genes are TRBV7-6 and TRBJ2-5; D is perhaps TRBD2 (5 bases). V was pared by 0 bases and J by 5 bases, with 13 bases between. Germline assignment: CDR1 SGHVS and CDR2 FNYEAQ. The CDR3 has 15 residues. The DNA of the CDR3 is TGTGCCAGCAGCTTAGCCGCAGGAGGTCAGGAGACCCAGTACTTC. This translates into CASSLAAGGQETQYF.

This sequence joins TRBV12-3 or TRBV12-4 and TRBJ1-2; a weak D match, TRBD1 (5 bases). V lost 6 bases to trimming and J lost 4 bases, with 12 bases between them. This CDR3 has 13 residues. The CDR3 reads CASSRGLIYGYTF. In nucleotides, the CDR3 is TGTGCCAGCAGCCGGGGACTGATCTATGGCTACACCTTC.

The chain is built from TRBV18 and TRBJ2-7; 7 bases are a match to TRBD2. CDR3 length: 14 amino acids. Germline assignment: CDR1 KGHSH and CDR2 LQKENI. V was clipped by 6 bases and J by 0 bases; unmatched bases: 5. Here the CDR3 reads CASSSGGFSYEQYF. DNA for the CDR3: TGTGCCAGCTCTTCCGGGGGGTTCTCCTACGAGCAGTACTTC.

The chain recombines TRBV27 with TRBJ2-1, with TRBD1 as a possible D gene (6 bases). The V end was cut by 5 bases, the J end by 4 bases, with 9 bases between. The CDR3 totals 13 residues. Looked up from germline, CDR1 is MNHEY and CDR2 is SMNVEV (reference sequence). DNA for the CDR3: TGTGCCAGCAGTCCACAGGGTTACAATGAGCAGTTCTTC. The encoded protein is CASSPQGYNEQFF.

The CDR3 protein is CASSLRGSSGGARTDTQYF. Here the CDR3 DNA reads TGTGCCAGCAGCTTAAGAGGTTCATCCGGGGGGGCGCGCACAGATACGCAGTATTTT. This chain joins TRBV7-2 and TRBJ2-3; TRBD2 aligns across 8 bases. The CDR3 runs to 19 residues. Trimming removed 2 bases from V and 1 base from J; junction bases left unmatched: 14. Looked up from germline, CDR1 is SGHTA and CDR2 is FQGNSA.

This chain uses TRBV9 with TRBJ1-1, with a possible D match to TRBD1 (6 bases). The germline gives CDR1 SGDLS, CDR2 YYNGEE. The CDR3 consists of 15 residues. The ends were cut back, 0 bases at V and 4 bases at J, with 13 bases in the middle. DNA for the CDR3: TGTGCCAGCAGCGTAGCTGGGGGGGCCAGCACTGAAGCTTTCTTT. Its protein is CASSVAGGASTEAFF.

The CDR3 nucleotides are TGTGCCGGGACTCCAGCCGGGACTAGCGGGGGAGAGCAGTTCTTC. Its protein product is CAGTPAGTSGGEQFF. The V call is TRBV7-9, the J call TRBJ2-1, with TRBD2 identical over 14 bases. CDR3 length: 15 amino acids. V dropped 11 bases and J dropped 10; count of bases not matched to a gene: 13. Germline CDR1 SEHNR, CDR2 FQNEAQ (reference sequence).

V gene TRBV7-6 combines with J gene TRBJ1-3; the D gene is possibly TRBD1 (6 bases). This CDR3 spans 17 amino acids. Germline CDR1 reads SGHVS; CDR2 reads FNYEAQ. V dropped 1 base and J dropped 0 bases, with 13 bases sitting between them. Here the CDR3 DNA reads TGTGCCAGCAGCTTAGAGGCCGGACAGCCCTCTGGAAACACCATATATTTT. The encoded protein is CASSLEAGQPSGNTIYF.

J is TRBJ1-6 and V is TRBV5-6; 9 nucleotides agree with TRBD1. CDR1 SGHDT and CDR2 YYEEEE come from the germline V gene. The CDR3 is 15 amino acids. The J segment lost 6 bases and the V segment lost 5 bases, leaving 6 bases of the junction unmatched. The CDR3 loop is CASSAGTGFNSPLHF. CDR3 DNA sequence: TGTGCCAGCAGTGCCGGGACAGGGTTTAATTCACCCCTCCACTTT.

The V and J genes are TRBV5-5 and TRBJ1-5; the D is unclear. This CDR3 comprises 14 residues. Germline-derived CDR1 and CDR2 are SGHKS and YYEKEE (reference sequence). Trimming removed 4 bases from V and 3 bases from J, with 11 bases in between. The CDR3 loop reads CASSERTVNQPQHF. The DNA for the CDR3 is TGTGCCAGCAGCGAGCGGACGGTCAATCAGCCCCAGCATTTT.

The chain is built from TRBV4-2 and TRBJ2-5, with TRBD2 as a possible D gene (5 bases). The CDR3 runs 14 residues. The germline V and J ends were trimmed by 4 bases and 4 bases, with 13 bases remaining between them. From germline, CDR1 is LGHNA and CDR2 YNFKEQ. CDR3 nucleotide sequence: TGTGCCAGCAGCCCCTACTTGGACTTAGAGACCCAGTACTTC. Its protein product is CASSPYLDLETQYF.

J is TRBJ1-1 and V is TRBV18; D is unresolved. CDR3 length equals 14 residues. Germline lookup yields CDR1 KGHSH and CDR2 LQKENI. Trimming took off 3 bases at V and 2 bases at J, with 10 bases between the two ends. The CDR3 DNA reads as TGTGCCAGCTCACCCCCTAGACCTAACACTGAAGCTTTCTTT. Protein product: CASSPPRPNTEAFF.

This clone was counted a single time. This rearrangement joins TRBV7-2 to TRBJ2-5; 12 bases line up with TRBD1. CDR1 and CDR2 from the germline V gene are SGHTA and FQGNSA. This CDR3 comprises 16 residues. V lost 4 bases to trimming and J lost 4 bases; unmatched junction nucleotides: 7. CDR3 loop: CASSSRGQGAGETQYF. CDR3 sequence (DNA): TGTGCCAGCAGCTCTCGGGGACAGGGGGCAGGAGAGACCCAGTACTTC.

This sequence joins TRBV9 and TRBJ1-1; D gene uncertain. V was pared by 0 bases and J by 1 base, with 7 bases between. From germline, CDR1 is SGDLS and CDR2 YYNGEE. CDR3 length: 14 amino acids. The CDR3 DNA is TGTGCCAGCAGCGTAGGGGCTCCGAACACTGAAGCTTTCTTT. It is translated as CASSVGAPNTEAFF.

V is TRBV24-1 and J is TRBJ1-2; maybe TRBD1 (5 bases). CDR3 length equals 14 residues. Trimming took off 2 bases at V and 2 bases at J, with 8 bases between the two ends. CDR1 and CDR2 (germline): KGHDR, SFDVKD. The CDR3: CATSDSGYNYGYTF. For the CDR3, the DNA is TGTGCCACCAGTGATTCAGGGTACAACTATGGCTACACCTTC.

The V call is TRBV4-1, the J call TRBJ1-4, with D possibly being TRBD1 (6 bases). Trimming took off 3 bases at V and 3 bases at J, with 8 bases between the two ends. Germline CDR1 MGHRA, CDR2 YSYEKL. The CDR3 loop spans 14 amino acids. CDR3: CASSQGAANEKLFF. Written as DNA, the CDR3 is TGCGCCAGCAGCCAGGGGGCCGCTAATGAAAAACTGTTTTTT.

The CDR3 region is CATSEAGYNEQFF. In DNA form, the CDR3 reads TGTGCCACCAGTGAGGCTGGCTACAATGAGCAGTTCTTC. V is TRBV24-1 and J is TRBJ2-1, with D uncertain. Germline V gene sequence: CDR1 KGHDR, CDR2 SFDVKD. Trimming took off 4 bases at V and 3 bases at J, with 6 bases between the two ends. The CDR3 is 13 amino acids.

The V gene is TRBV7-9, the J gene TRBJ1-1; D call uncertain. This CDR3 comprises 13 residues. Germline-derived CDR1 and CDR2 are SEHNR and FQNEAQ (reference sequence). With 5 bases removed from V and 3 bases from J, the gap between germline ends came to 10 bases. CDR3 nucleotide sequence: TGTGCCAGCAGCAACCGGGTCTACACTGAAGCTTTCTTT. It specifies CASSNRVYTEAFF.

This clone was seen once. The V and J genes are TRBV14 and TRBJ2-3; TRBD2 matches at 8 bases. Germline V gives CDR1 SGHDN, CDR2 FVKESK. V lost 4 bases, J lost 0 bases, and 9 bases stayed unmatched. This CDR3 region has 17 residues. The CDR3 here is CASSLLGGGTSTDTQYF. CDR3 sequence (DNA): TGTGCCAGCAGCCTCTTAGGCGGGGGGACCAGCACAGATACGCAGTATTTT.

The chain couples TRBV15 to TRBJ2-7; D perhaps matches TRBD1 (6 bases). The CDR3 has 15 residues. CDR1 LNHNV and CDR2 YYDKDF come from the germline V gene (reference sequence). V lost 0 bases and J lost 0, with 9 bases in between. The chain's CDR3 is CATSRDRTVSYEQYF. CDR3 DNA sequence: TGTGCCACCAGCAGAGATCGGACAGTCTCCTACGAGCAGTACTTC.

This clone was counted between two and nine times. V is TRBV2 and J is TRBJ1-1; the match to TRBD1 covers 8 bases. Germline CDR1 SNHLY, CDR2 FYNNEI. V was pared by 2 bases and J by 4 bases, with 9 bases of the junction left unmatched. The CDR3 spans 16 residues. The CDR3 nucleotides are TGTGCCAGCAGTGAAATCGTAGGACAGGGAGGCACTGAAGCTTTCTTT. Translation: CASSEIVGQGGTEAFF.

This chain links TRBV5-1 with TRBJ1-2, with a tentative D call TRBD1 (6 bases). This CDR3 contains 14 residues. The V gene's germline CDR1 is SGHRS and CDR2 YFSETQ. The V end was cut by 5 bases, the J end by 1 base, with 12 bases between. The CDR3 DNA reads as TGCGCCAGCAGTCAACAGGGCCGTAACTATGGCTACACCTTC. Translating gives CASSQQGRNYGYTF.

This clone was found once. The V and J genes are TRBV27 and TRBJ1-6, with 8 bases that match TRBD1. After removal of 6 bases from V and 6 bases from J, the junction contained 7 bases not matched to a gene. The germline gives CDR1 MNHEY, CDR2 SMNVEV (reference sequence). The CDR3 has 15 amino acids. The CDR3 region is CASRLGGQVNSPLHF. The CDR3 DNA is TGTGCCAGCAGATTAGGGGGACAGGTTAATTCACCCCTCCACTTT.

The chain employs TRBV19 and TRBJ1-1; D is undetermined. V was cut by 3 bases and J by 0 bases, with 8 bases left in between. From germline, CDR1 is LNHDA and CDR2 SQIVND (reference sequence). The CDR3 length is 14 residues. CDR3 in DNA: TGTGCCAGTAGTATCTCGGGTTTGAACACTGAAGCTTTCTTT. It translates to CASSISGLNTEAFF.

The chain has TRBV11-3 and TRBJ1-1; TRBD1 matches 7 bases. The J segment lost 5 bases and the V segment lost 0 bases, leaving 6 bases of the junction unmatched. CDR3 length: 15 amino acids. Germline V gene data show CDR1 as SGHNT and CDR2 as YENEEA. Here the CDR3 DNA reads TGTGCCAGCAGCTTAGAAACAGGGGTTGGTACTGAAGCTTTCTTT. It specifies CASSLETGVGTEAFF.

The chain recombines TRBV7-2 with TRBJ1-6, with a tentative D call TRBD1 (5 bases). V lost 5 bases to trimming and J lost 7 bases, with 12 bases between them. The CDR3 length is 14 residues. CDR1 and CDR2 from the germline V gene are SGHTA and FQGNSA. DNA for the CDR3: TGTGCCAGCAGCCCTAACAGGAAAAATTCACCCCTCCACTTT. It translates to CASSPNRKNSPLHF.

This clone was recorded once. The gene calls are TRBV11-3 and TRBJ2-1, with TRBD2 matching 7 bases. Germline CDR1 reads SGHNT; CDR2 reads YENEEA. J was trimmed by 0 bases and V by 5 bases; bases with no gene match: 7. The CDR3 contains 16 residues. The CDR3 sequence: CASSEQAGFSYNEQFF. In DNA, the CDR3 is TGTGCCAGCAGCGAACAAGCGGGATTCTCCTACAATGAGCAGTTCTTC.

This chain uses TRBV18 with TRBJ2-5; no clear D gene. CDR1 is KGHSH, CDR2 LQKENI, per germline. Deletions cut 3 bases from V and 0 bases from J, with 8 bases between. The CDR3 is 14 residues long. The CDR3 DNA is TGTGCCAGCTCACCCTCTCTATACCAAGAGACCCAGTACTTC. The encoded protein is CASSPSLYQETQYF.